This is a list of T cell receptor beta chains from one sample in a study of blood T cell repertoires in COVID-19. Repertoires were generated with immunoSEQ multiplex PCR, while TCRdb's copy carries only in-frame clones and drops some. The data show a few hundred thousand clones, 75% to 85% seen once. Source material: peripheral blood. The receptors come from a woman between 40 and 50 years old who had recovered from COVID-19. The CDR3 runs from the conserved cysteine through the conserved F or W. Clone size is not always given. Where it is, it says once, few, many or a class for expanded clones.

size: .; V: TRBV29-1; J: TRBJ1-2; CDR3: CSVASGTAYGYTF
size: .; V: TRBV7-9; J: TRBJ1-2; CDR3: CASSLRQVSF
size: .; V: TRBV19; J: TRBJ1-2; CDR3: CASSIEEGRYGYTF
size: .; V: TRBV28; J: TRBJ2-7; CDR3: CASSLIGRGWYEQYF
size: .; V: TRBV6-5; J: TRBJ1-1; CDR3: CASSYSNRALGEAFF
size: .; V: TRBV12-3/TRBV12-4; J: TRBJ2-5; CDR3: CASSFGGGKTQYF
size: .; V: TRBV5-8; J: TRBJ1-1; CDR3: CASSLVQGVAFF
size: .; V: TRBV5-1; J: TRBJ1-2; CDR3: CASSLDIWTDKANYGYTF
size: .; V: TRBV7-8; J: TRBJ2-7; CDR3: CASSSRVAGDPQGEQYF
size: .; V: TRBV6-1; J: TRBJ2-2; CDR3: CASSGSGGFSNTGELFF
size: .; V: TRBV6-6; J: TRBJ2-2; CDR3: CASRLAGANTGELFF
size: .; V: TRBV2; J: TRBJ1-1; CDR3: CASSAAETGVTEAFF
size: .; V: TRBV20-1; J: TRBJ2-3; CDR3: CSASPGTDTQYF
size: few; V: TRBV30; J: TRBJ2-3; CDR3: CAWSLNRDRAVDTQYF
size: few; V: TRBV9; J: TRBJ2-2; CDR3: CASSVANGELFF
size: .; V: TRBV7-2; J: TRBJ1-5; CDR3: CASSPDGNSNQPQHF
size: .; V: TRBV27; J: TRBJ2-2; CDR3: CASSLLWTGEPGELFF
size: few; V: TRBV7-7; J: TRBJ2-1; CDR3: CASSLGAGGLGEQFF
size: .; V: TRBV19; J: TRBJ2-1; CDR3: CASSIPGLINEQFF
size: .; V: TRBV7-9; J: TRBJ1-1; CDR3: CASGIQGATEAFF
size: .; V: TRBV28; J: TRBJ1-4; CDR3: CASSLGQGNEKLFF
size: .; V: TRBV19; J: TRBJ1-6; CDR3: CASSNQGRDSPLHF
size: .; V: TRBV19; J: TRBJ1-3; CDR3: CASTPFGTATGNTIYF
size: .; V: TRBV28; J: TRBJ2-5; CDR3: CASSPERGGETQYF
size: .; V: TRBV6-5; J: TRBJ2-3; CDR3: CASSRATSFDTQYF
size: .; V: TRBV5-5; J: TRBJ2-2; CDR3: CASSFLIQGARTGELFF
size: .; V: TRBV6-6; J: TRBJ2-7; CDR3: CASTQGQVYEQYF
size: .; V: TRBV7-2; J: TRBJ1-1; CDR3: CASSFWRGGTEAFF
size: .; V: TRBV7-2; J: TRBJ1-1; CDR3: CASSLAGTNFAEAFF
size: .; V: TRBV5-1; J: TRBJ1-1; CDR3: CASSLRGTGPNTEAFF
size: .; V: TRBV3-1/TRBV3-2; J: TRBJ1-2; CDR3: CASSQSSVGYTF
size: .; V: TRBV29-1; J: TRBJ2-5; CDR3: CSVGGSGGETQYF
size: .; V: TRBV28; J: TRBJ2-7; CDR3: CASSLLPGTHYEQYF
size: .; V: TRBV7-2; J: TRBJ2-5; CDR3: CASSLNGGVETQYF
size: .; V: TRBV5-8; J: TRBJ1-2; CDR3: CASSLGSRAYGYTF
size: .; V: TRBV27; J: TRBJ1-2; CDR3: CASKPLKDSLAYGYTF
size: .; V: TRBV7-7; J: TRBJ2-7; CDR3: CASSLGQGRYEQYF
size: .; V: TRBV18; J: TRBJ1-6; CDR3: CASSPRQGQNSPLHF
size: .; V: TRBV29-1; J: TRBJ1-1; CDR3: CSVGPGQGREAFF
size: .; V: TRBV19; J: TRBJ2-7; CDR3: CASSRGQTYEQYF
size: .; V: TRBV7-9; J: TRBJ2-1; CDR3: CASIPTSGAPSSYNERFF
size: .; V: TRBV4-1; J: TRBJ2-1; CDR3: CASSQDSRRGVGNEQFF
size: .; V: TRBV5-6; J: TRBJ2-5; CDR3: CASSPTGAETQYF
size: .; V: TRBV28; J: TRBJ2-7; CDR3: CASHSDSGRAYEQYF
size: .; V: TRBV4-1; J: TRBJ2-7; CDR3: CASSQDQTSGEGSYEQYF
size: .; V: TRBV5-1; J: TRBJ1-2; CDR3: CASSFGVAGGYTF
size: .; V: TRBV6-2/TRBV6-3; J: TRBJ1-2; CDR3: CASSQRSPTGDYGYTF
size: once; V: TRBV7-2; J: TRBJ2-1; CDR3: CASSLMGRGFEQFF
size: .; V: TRBV28; J: TRBJ1-2; CDR3: CASSEGQGGSGYTF
size: .; V: TRBV11-2; J: TRBJ2-2; CDR3: CASSLSTPSLTGELFF
size: .; V: TRBV7-9; J: TRBJ1-6; CDR3: CASSLRYSYNSPLHF
size: once; V: TRBV5-6; J: TRBJ1-6; CDR3: CASSKGVNSPLHF
size: once; V: TRBV19; J: TRBJ1-3; CDR3: CASSVQISGNTIYF